This is a list of T cell receptor beta chains from one sample in a study of response to subunit inactivated influenza vaccine. MiXCR, run by TCRdb on the RT-PCR reads, gives a single entry per CDR3 protein. The sample includes 450,000 to 700,000 distinct CDR3 sequences, around 15% seen only once; the top ten take approximately 10%. The sample here was PBMCs from blood, taken 11 to 12 days after vaccination. Every receptor here comes from a man aged 45-65 years who received an inactivated influenza vaccine. Both conserved end residues are part of each CDR3. The D gene is left open where the match is weak. Clone size is shown for a subset of rows, as once, few, many or a class of expanded clone.

TRBJ1-1 | few | 12 | TRBD1 | TRBV6-6 | TGTGCCAGCAGTTACGAGGGGGCTCGAGCTTTCTTT | CASSYEGARAFF
TRBJ2-2 | - | 17 | TRBD1 | TRBV5-3 | TGTGCCTGTCAAGCTTTGGGTCGAACAGGGGGCACCGGGGAGCTGTTTTTT | CACQALGRTGGTGELFF
TRBJ2-2 | few | 15 | TRBD2 | TRBV12-3/TRBV12-4 | TGTGCCAGCAGAATAGCGGGGGGGCGTACCGGGGAGCTGTTTTTT | CASRIAGGRTGELFF
TRBJ2-2 | few | 16 | - | TRBV4-2 | TGTGCCAGCAGCCAACTGGGCCGCGCGAACACCGGGGAGCTGTTTTTT | CASSQLGRANTGELFF
TRBJ2-1 | - | 14 | TRBD1 | TRBV12-3/TRBV12-4 | TGTGCCAGCAGTCCCGGGACAGGGGGCAATGAGCAGTTCTTC | CASSPGTGGNEQFF
TRBJ1-5 | - | 15 | - | TRBV20-1 | TGCAGTGCTAGAGAGGGTTTTCTTGAGGGTCAGCCCCAGCATTTT | CSAREGFLEGQPQHF
TRBJ2-7 | - | 15 | TRBD2 | TRBV5-1 | TGCGCCAGCAGCTTTAATCTAGCGGGACCCTACGAGCAGTACTTC | CASSFNLAGPYEQYF
TRBJ1-1 | - | 17 | - | TRBV4-1 | TGCGCCAGCAGCCGGAACGGGAGGCCACTAAAGAACACTGAAGCTTTCTTT | CASSRNGRPLKNTEAFF
TRBJ2-1 | - | 13 | - | TRBV12-3/TRBV12-4 | TGTGCCAGCACGGTCCGAGGATACAATGAGCAGTTCTTC | CASTVRGYNEQFF
TRBJ2-1 | - | 10 | - | TRBV2 | TGTGCCAGCAAGGAAAGTGAGCAGTTCTTC | CASKESEQFF
TRBJ1-1 | few | 13 | - | TRBV6-4 | TGTGCCAGCAGTGAATACAAAGACACTGAAGCTTTCTTT | CASSEYKDTEAFF
TRBJ2-1 | - | 17 | - | TRBV15 | TGTGCCACCAGCACGCTTTACACTAGCACTTCTAACAATGAGCAGTTCTTC | CATSTLYTSTSNNEQFF
TRBJ2-7 | - | 14 | TRBD1 | TRBV6-2/TRBV6-3 | TGTGCCAGCAGTTACGGACAGGGATACCGGGAGCAGTACTTC | CASSYGQGYREQYF
TRBJ2-7 | - | 14 | - | TRBV6-1 | TGTGCCAGCAGCCGCGTCGGGACATACTACGAGCAGTACTTC | CASSRVGTYYEQYF
TRBJ2-7 | - | 16 | TRBD2 | TRBV4-3 | TGCGCCAGCAGCAGAGGGTCGGCCAGGGAGGGCTACGAGCAGTACTTC | CASSRGSAREGYEQYF
TRBJ1-2 | many | 13 | TRBD1 | TRBV29-1 | TGCAGCGTTACGACAGGGTCGAACTATGGCTACACCTTC | CSVTTGSNYGYTF
TRBJ1-1 | - | 14 | - | TRBV20-1 | TGCAGTGCTATCCCGGGACGCCCGAACACTGAAGCTTTCTTT | CSAIPGRPNTEAFF
TRBJ2-7 | - | 12 | - | TRBV6-2/TRBV6-3 | TGTGCCAGCAGGCGAACAGGGAACGAGCAGTACTTC | CASRRTGNEQYF
TRBJ1-3 | - | 16 | - | TRBV19 | TGTGCCAGTAGTATAGGAGGCTCGAACTCTGGAAACACCATATATTTT | CASSIGGSNSGNTIYF
TRBJ2-6 | few | 16 | - | TRBV6-5 | TGTGCCAGCAGTTACTCGATTCTCTCTGGGGCCAACGTCCTGACTTTC | CASSYSILSGANVLTF
TRBJ2-1 | once | 15 | TRBD1 | TRBV28 | TGTGCCAGCAGTTCGACAGGGAATTCCCACAATGAGCAGTTCTTC | CASSSTGNSHNEQFF
TRBJ2-4 | - | 14 | - | TRBV19 | TGTGCCAGTAGTGGGCAATGGGGCAAAAACATTCAGTACTTC | CASSGQWGKNIQYF
TRBJ2-7 | few | 13 | - | TRBV10-3 | TGTGCCATCAGGACAAGCTCCTTCTACGAGCAGTACTTC | CAIRTSSFYEQYF
TRBJ2-3 | few | 16 | TRBD2 | TRBV5-1 | TGCGCCAGCAGCTGGTCCCCGGGCGGGAGAACAGATACGCAGTATTTT | CASSWSPGGRTDTQYF